This TCR beta chain derives from a study of CD8+CD57+ T cells in acquired aplastic anemia. It was patients with CD8+CD57+ cell expansion by flow cytometry who were chosen for sequencing. To note about this clonotype: The junction shows a germline mismatch at one end, possibly a read error.

The study profiled TCR beta VDJ and CDR3 using genomic DNA as template. TCRdb redid the calling of the reads with MiXCR, one entry per CDR3 protein. In the table there are around 250,000 distinct CDR3 sequences, 82% of which are singletons. Source material: sorted CD4+, CD8+, or CD8+CD57+ T cells (not recorded which) from PBMCs. The receptor was derived from a human donor with aplastic anemia.

The CDR3 region is CASREVPGELFF. CDR3 nucleotide sequence: TGTGCCAGCAGGGAAGTACCCGGGGAGCTGTTTTTT. The chain carries TRBV2 and TRBJ2-2, with unresolved D. Germline CDR1 and CDR2: SNHLY and FYNNEI. CDR3 length: 12 residues.